One T cell receptor (beta chain) is described in this entry. The specificity of this receptor is unknown. Per-nucleotide qualities are absent, and no much larger clonotype sits a single base away. Libraries were made using PCR. The sequencer was an Illumina HiSeq 4000. The TCR beta-chain CDR3 region of each patient was profiled by high-throughput sequencing. The paper's data handling went like this. The researchers built a classifier to tell apart papillary thyroid cancer patients with distant metastasis, based on CDR3 differences among clinicopathological groups. Repertoire diversity was assessed with the Shannon index, and tumor-blood repertoire similarity with the Morisita-Horn index. TCRdb reran the public reads through fastp at Q25 and MiXCR, keeping productive beta chains. For this entry, the V and J calls and clone size follow TCRdb and not the study's own pipeline. Within this sample are fewer than 50,000 clones, with over 25% of them counted one time only. The ten most abundant clones make up over 8% of the sample.

Before undergoing thyroid surgery, none of the patients had been given any kind of treatment. The study retrospectively analysed patient clinical samples collected from about 2012 to 2018 using T-cell receptor beta sequencing. These data belong to a study of metastatic and nonmetastatic thyroid tumors (dated by TCRdb to the early 2020s). The study in broad terms: The researchers compared repertoires between peripheral blood samples and tumor or nodule tissue samples from patients with malignant or benign thyroid disease. Overall study outcomes, separate from this receptor: In both blood and tumor samples, malignant tumors were reported to have significantly higher TCR beta diversity than benign nodules.

The receptor comes from a male donor with papillary thyroid cancer or a benign thyroid nodule (not recorded which). Some clones in this sample may be carry-over from other donors' samples. The sample consisted of blood.

Here the CDR3 is given as CAITSEKNTGELFF. The DNA sequence is as follows: TGTGCCATTACTAGCGAAAAGAACACCGGGGAGCTGTTTTTT. Recombination connected TRBV11-3 to TRBJ2-2; TRBD2 aligns with 7 central bases. V is cut back by 10 bases and J by 1 base, with 6 bases in the junction unmatched. Its CDR3 holds 14 amino acids, cysteine through phenylalanine. The CDR3 DNA has 42 bases and is translated from base 1. Based on the germline V gene, the CDR1 and CDR2 sequences are SGHNT and YENEEA.